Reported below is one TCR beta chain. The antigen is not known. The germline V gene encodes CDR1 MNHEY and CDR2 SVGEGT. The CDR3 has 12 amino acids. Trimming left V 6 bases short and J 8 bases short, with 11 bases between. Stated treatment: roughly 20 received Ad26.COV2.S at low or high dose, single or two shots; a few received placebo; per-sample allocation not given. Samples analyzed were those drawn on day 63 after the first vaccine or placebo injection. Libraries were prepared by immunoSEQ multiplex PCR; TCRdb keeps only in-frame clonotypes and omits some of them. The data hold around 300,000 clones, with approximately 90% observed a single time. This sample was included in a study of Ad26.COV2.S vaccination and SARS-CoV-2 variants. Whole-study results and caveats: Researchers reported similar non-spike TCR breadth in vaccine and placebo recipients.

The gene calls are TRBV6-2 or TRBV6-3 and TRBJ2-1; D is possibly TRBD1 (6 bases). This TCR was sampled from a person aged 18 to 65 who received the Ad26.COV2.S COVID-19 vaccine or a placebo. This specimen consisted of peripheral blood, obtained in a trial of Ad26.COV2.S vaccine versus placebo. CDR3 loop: CASSPQGYEQFF. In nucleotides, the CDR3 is TGTGCCAGCAGCCCACAGGGTTATGAGCAGTTCTTC.